This T cell receptor (beta chain) came from a study of CD8 T cells in Susac syndrome. Study-level results: As acknowledged by the study, its TCR sequencing and HLA analysis included a relatively small number of individuals.

Concerning this clonotype itself: Its target is not known.

RNA, at about 0.45 to 1 ug, was reverse transcribed with random hexamers. An immunoSEQ multiplex PCR amplified TCR beta CDR3 over 54 Vbeta and 13 Jbeta. TCRdb reanalysed the immunoSEQ multiplex PCR reads using MiXCR and keeps one entry per CDR3 protein. The sample lists around 130,000 distinct CDR3 sequences; about 90% were seen once. Germline V gene lookup returns CDR1 SQVTM and CDR2 ANQGSEA. Trimming shortened V by 7 bases and J by 3 bases, and 13 bases separated the two germline ends. The CDR3 consists of 13 residues. Blood CD8+ and CD4+ T cells underwent high-throughput TCR beta sequencing. The chain carries TRBV29-1 and TRBJ1-3; no definite D call. Sequencing used CD8+ T cells from PBMCs. This sequence was found in a human donor with multiple sclerosis. The CDR3 coding sequence is TGCAGCGCCGAGGACGGGGTTGGAAACACCATATATTTT. Its protein is CSAEDGVGNTIYF.